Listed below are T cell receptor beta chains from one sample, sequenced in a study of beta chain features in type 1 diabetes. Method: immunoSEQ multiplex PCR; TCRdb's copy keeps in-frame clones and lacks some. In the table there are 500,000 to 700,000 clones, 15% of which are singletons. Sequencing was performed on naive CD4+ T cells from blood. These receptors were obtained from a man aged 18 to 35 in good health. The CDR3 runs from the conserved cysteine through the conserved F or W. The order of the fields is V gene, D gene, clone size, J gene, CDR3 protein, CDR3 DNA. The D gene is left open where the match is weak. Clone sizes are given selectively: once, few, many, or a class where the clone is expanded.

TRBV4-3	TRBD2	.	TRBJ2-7	CASSHRLGGVAGGASYEQYF	TGCGCCAGCAGCCATAGGCTCGGGGGAGTAGCGGGAGGTGCCTCCTACGAGCAGTACTTC
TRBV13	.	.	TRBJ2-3	CASSSPRGGVRTDTQYF	TGTGCCAGCAGCTCCCCCAGGGGCGGAGTACGCACAGATACGCAGTATTTT
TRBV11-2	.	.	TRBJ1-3	CASSPIQGGGNTIYF	TGTGCCAGCAGCCCCATTCAGGGTGGCGGAAACACCATATATTTT
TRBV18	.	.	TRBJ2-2	CASSPGLNTGELFF	TGTGCCAGCTCACCAGGACTCAACACCGGGGAGCTGTTTTTT
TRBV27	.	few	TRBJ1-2	CASSVGGYGYTF	TGTGCCAGCAGTGTCGGGGGCTATGGCTACACCTTC
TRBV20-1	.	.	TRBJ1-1	CSAGLGRAFF	TGCAGTGCGGGACTCGGGCGAGCTTTCTTT
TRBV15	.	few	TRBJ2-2	CATSRDSTGELFF	TGTGCCACCAGTAGGGACTCGACCGGGGAGCTGTTTTTT
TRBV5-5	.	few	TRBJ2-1	CASSLGTNTYNEQFF	TGTGCCAGCAGCTTGGGGACTAATACATACAATGAGCAGTTCTTC
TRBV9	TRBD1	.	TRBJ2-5	CASSAGPTGGWETQYF	TGTGCCAGCAGCGCCGGACCGACAGGGGGCTGGGAGACCCAGTACTTC
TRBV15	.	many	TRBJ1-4	CATSWGDSFNEKLFF	TGTGCCACCAGCTGGGGAGACAGCTTCAATGAAAAACTGTTTTTT
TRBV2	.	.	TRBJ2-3	CASSAPDTQYF	TGTGCCAGCAGTGCCCCAGATACGCAGTATTTT